This TCR beta chain is drawn from a study of Ad26.COV2.S vaccination and SARS-CoV-2 variants. Noted treatment: roughly 18 received Ad26.COV2.S at low or high dose, single or two shots; roughly 5 received placebo; per-sample allocation not given. All samples were drawn on day 63, counting from the first vaccine or placebo injection. Generated by immunoSEQ multiplex PCR, the TCRdb table keeps only in-frame clones and is missing some. Counted here are some 450,000 clones, 90% occurring once; the ten biggest clones make up approximately 4.5%. The CDR3 has 17 amino acids. The ends were cut back, 5 bases at V and 2 bases at J, with 20 bases in the middle. Germline assignment: CDR1 LGHNA and CDR2 YNFKEQ.

The sequencing here drew on peripheral blood, taken in a trial of Ad26.COV2.S vaccine versus placebo. The TCR comes from a person aged 18 to 65 who received the Ad26.COV2.S COVID-19 vaccine or a placebo. The V and J genes are TRBV4-2 and TRBJ2-3; D is possibly TRBD1 or TRBD2 (6 bases each). CDR3 in amino acids: CASSKGGQQGYTDTQYF. The CDR3 DNA follows: TGTGCCAGCAGCAAAGGGGGGCAGCAAGGGTACACAGATACGCAGTATTTT.